The entry below gives a single T cell receptor beta chain sequence along with its context. Its specificity is not known. Each TCR cDNA library carried sample-specific barcodes on both ends. TCRdb re-called the 5' RACE reads through MiXCR, storing one row per CDR3 protein. The data contain 300,000 to 400,000 distinct CDR3 sequences, roughly 28% of them singletons. Reared together, all three twin pairs probably met the same infectious agents and vaccines. Unmatched junction bases numbered 8, after V lost 4 bases and J lost 4 bases. Germline V CDR1 and CDR2: LGHNA, YSLEER. The CDR3 extends over 16 amino acids. This entry comes from a study of identical twins' blood T cells. Study outcomes and limitations: Twins shared more top CDR3 clonotypes than unrelated donors did.

The clonotype comes from a woman between 18 and 50 years old in good health. Sequencing was carried out using PBMCs. The chain links TRBV4-3 to TRBJ2-1; TRBD2 matches 9 bases. Here the CDR3 reads CASSLVAGGEYNEQFF. CDR3 nucleotides: TGCGCCAGCAGCCTGGTTGCGGGAGGGGAATACAATGAGCAGTTCTTC.